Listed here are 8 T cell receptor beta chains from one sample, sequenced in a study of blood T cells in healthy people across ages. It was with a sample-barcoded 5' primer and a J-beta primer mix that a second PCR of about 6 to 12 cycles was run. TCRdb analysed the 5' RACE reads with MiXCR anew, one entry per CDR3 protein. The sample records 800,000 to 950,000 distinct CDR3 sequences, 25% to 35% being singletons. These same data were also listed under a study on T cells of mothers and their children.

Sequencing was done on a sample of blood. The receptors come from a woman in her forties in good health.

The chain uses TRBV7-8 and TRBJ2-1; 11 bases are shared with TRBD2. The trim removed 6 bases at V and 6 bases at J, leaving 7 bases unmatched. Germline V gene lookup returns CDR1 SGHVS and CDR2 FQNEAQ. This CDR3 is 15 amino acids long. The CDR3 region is CASSTNSGGANEQFF. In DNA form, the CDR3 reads TGTGCCAGCAGTACTAATAGCGGGGGGGCCAATGAGCAGTTCTTC.

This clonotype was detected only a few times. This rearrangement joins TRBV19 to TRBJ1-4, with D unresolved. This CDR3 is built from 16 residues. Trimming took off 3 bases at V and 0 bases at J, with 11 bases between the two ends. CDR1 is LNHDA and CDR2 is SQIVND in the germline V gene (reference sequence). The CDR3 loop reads CASSITRLATNEKLFF. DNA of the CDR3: TGTGCCAGTAGTATCACAAGACTTGCAACTAATGAAAAACTGTTTTTT.

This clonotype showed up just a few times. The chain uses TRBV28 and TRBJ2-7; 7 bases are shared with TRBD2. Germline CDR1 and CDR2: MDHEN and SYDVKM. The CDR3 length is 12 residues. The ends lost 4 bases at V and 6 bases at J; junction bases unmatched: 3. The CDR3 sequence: CASSWGGIEQYF. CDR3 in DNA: TGTGCCAGCAGTTGGGGGGGGATCGAGCAGTACTTC.

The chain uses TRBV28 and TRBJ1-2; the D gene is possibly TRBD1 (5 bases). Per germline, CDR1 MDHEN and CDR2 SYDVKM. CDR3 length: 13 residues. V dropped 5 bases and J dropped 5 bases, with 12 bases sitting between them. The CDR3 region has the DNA TGTGCCAGCAGTAGTGACAGCTCTTATGGCTACACCTTC. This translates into CASSSDSSYGYTF.

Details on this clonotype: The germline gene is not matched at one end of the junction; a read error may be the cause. The CDR3 DNA reads TGTGCCGGCAGCCTTCTTGGACAGTTCTACACTGAAGCTTTCTTT. Protein: CAGSLLGQFYTEAFF. This chain connects TRBV11-2 to TRBJ1-1; D is possibly TRBD1 (6 bases). This CDR3 region has 15 residues. Germline V lookup: CDR1 SGHAT, CDR2 FQNNGV. Variable domain in full (rest from reference TRBV11-2 and TRBJ1-1): EAGVAQSPRYKIIEKRQSVAFWCNPISGHATLYWYQQILGQGPKLLIQFQNNGVVDDSQLPKDRFSAERLKGVDSTLKIQPAKLEDSAVYLCAGSLLGQFYTEAFFGQGTRLTVV.

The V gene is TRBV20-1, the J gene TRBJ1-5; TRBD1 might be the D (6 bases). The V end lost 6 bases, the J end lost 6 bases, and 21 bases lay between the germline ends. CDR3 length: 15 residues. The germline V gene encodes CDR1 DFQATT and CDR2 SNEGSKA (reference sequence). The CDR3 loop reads CSALQGQARGQPQHF. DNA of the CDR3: TGCAGTGCCCTACAGGGTCAAGCGCGTGGTCAGCCCCAGCATTTT.

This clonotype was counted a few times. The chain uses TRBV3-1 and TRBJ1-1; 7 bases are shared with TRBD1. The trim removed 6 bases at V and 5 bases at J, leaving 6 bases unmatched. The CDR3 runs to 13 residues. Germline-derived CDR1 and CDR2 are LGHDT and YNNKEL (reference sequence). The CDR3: CASREQGRTEAFF. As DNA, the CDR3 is TGTGCCAGCAGGGAACAGGGGAGAACTGAAGCTTTCTTT.

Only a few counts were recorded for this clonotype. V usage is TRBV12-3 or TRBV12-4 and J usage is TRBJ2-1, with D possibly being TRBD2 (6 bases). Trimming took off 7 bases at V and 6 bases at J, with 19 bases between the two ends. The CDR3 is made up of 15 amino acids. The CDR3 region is CASTYGGLVRNEQFF. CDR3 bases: TGTGCCAGCACGTACGGAGGGTTGGTACGCAATGAGCAGTTCTTC.